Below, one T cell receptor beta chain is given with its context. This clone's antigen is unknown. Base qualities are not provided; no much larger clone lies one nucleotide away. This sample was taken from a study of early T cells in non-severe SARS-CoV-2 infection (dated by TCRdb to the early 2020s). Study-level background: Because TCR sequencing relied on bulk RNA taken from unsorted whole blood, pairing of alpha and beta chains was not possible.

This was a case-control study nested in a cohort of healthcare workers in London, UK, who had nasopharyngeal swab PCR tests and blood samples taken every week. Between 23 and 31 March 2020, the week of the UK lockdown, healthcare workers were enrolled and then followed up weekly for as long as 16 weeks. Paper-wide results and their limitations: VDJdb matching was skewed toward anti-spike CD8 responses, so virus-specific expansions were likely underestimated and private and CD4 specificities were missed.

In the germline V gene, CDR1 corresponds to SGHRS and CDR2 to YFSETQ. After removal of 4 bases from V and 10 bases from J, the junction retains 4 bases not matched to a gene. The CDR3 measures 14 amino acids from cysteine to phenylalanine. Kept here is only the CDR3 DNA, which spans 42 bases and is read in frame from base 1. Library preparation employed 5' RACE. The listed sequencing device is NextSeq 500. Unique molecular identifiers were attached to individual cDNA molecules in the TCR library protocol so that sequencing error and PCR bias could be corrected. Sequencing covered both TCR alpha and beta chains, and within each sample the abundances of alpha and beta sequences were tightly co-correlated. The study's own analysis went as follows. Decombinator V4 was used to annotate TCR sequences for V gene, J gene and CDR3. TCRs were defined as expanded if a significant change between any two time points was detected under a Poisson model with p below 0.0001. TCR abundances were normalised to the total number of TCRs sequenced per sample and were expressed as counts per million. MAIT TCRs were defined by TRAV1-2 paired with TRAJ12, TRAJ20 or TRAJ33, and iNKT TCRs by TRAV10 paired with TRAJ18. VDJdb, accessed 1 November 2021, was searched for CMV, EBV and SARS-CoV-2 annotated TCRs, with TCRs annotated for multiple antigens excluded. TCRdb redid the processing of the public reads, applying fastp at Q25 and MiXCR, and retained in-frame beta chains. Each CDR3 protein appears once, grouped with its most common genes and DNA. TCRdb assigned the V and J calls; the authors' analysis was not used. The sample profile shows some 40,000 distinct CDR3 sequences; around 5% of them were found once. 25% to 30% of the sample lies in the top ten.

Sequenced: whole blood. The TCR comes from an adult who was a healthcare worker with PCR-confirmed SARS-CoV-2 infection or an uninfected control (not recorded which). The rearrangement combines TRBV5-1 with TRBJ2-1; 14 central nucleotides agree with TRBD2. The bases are TGCGCCAGCAGCCCGGGACTAGCGGGAGAAGAGCAGTTCTTC. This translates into CASSPGLAGEEQFF.